This TCR beta chain is drawn from a study of T-cell memory formation after mild COVID-19. CDR3 size: 15 residues. V was trimmed by 0 bases and J by 6 bases, leaving 13 bases between them. Germline CDR1 LGHNT, CDR2 FRNRAP. TCRdb reprocessed the 5' RACE reads via MiXCR and lists one record per CDR3 protein. The table has about 160,000 distinct CDR3 sequences, around 30% seen once; the top ten hold around 13%. The chain combines TRBV12-5 with TRBJ2-3, with D possibly TRBD2 on 5 matching bases. The sequencing sample was made of PBMCs or a T cell subset sorted from them (not recorded which). This TCR was sampled from an adult woman who had mild COVID-19 (a few samples of this study predate the infection). Cell type and time point are not known. The DNA for the CDR3 is TGTGCTAGTGGTTTGGTAGAAGGGTCGGGGGATACGCAGTATTTT. Encoded protein: CASGLVEGSGDTQYF.